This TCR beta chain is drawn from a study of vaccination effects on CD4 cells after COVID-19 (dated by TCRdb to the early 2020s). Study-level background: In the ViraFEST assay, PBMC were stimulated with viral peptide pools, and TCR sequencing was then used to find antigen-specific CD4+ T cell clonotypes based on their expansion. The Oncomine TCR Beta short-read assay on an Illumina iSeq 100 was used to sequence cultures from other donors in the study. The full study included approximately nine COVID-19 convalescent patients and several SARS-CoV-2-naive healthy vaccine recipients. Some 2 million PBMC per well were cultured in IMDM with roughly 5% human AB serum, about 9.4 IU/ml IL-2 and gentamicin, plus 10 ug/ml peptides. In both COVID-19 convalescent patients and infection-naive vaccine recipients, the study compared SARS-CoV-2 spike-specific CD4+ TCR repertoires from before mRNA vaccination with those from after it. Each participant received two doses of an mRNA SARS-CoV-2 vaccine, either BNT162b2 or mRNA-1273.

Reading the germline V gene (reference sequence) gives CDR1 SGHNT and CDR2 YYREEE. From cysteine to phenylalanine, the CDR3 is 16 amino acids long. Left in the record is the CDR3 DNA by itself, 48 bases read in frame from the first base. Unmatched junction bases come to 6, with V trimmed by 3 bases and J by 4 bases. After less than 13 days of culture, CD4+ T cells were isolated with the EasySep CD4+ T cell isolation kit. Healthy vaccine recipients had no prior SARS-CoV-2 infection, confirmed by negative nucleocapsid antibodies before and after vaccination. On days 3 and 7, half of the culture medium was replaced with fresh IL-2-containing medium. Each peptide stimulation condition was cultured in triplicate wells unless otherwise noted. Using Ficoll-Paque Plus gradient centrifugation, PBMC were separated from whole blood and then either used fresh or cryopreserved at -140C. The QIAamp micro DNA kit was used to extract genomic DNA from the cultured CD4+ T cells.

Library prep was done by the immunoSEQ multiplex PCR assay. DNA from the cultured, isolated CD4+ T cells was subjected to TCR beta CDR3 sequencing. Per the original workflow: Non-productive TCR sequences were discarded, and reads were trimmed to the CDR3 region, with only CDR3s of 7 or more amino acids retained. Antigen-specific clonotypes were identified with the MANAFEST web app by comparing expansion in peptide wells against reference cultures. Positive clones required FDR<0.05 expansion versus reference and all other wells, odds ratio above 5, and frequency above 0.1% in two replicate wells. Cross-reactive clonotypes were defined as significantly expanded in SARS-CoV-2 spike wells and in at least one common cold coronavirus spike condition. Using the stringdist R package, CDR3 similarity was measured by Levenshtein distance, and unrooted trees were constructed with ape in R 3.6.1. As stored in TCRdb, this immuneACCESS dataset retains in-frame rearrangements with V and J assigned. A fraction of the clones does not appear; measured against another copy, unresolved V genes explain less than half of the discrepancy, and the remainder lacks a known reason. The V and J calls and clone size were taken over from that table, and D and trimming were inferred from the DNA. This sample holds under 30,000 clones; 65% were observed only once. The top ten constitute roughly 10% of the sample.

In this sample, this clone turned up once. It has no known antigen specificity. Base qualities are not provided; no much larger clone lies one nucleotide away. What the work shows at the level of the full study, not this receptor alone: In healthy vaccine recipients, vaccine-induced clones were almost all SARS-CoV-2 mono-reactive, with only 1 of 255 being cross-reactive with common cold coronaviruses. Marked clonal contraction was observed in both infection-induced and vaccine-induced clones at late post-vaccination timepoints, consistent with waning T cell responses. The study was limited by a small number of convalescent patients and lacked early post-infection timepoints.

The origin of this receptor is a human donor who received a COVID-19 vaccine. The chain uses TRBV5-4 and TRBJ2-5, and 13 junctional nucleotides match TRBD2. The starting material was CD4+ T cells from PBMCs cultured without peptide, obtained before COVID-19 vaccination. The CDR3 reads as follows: CASSSPGLAGRETQYF. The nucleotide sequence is TGTGCCAGCAGCTCTCCGGGACTAGCGGGGCGAGAGACCCAGTACTTC.